These 31 T cell receptor beta chains originate from one sample sequenced in a study of blood T cells in healthy people across ages. Alongside a J-beta primer mix, a sample-barcoded 5' primer served in a second PCR lasting roughly 7 to 11 cycles. TCRdb used MiXCR to reprocess the 5' RACE reads, holding one entry per CDR3 protein. The sample includes some 320,000 distinct CDR3 sequences, roughly a quarter seen only once; the top ten take approximately 30%. Material for sequencing was blood. The source of these receptors is a woman aged 70-85 years in good health.

Only a few counts were recorded for this clonotype. This sequence joins TRBV5-1 and TRBJ2-5; D perhaps matches TRBD2 (6 bases). CDR3 size: 14 residues. The germline V gene encodes CDR1 SGHRS and CDR2 YFSETQ. Trimming cost V 4 bases and J 2 bases, with 12 bases left between them. The CDR3 DNA reads TGCGCCAGCAGCGGGGGGAGACCTCAAGAGACCCAGTACTTC. It translates to CASSGGRPQETQYF.

This clonotype was observed a few times. CDR3 protein: CASSQELFAGVGEQYF. The CDR3 DNA sequence: TGCGCCAGCAGCCAGGAGCTTTTTGCGGGAGTGGGCGAGCAGTACTTC. The V call is TRBV4-1, the J call TRBJ2-7, with 7 bases matching TRBD2. Trimming removed 3 bases from V and 6 bases from J; junction bases left unmatched: 14. The CDR3 sequence is 16 residues long. Germline CDR1 reads MGHRA; CDR2 reads YSYEKL.

A few counts support this clonotype. The chain uses TRBV7-2 and TRBJ1-1; D may be TRBD1 (5 bases). The CDR3 spans 14 residues. Germline lookup yields CDR1 SGHTA and CDR2 FQGNSA. V lost 3 bases, J lost 5 bases, and 13 bases lay in between. This CDR3 reads CASSFGAGTTEAFF. In DNA, the CDR3 is TGTGCCAGCAGCTTTGGTGCAGGGACGACTGAAGCTTTCTTT.

The sample holds a few counts of this clonotype. This may be a read error: a much more frequent sequence differs by one nucleotide. The chain is built from TRBV4-2 and TRBJ2-5, with D possibly called TRBD1 or TRBD2 (5 bases each). The J call could be wrong; TRBJ2-7 is a better fit for the DNA end. CDR3 length equals 19 residues. The germline V gene encodes CDR1 LGHNA and CDR2 YNFKEQ. The CDR3 is CASSQVADTGTRSTYEQYF. The CDR3 DNA is TGTGCCAGCAGCCAAGTTGCGGATACCGGGACCAGAAGCACCTACGAGCAGTACTTC.

In this sample, this clonotype turned up a few times. The chain carries TRBV5-5 and TRBJ2-5, with 10 bases that match TRBD2. The DNA end lines up better with TRBJ2-7; the J call may be wrong. The V gene's germline CDR1 is SGHKS and CDR2 YYEKEE (reference sequence). The CDR3 is made up of 15 amino acids. This chain's CDR3 is CASSSSLAGMYEQYF. DNA for the CDR3: TGTGCCAGCAGCTCCTCACTAGCGGGGATGTACGAGCAGTACTTC.

This clonotype came up once. This chain joins TRBV3-1 and TRBJ2-7; TRBD2 matches at 10 bases. The CDR3 runs to 16 residues. CDR1 LGHDT and CDR2 YNNKEL come from the germline V gene (reference sequence). The V and J ends lost 4 bases and 6 bases, in that order; junction bases with no gene match: 12. CDR3 in DNA: TGTGCCAGCAGCCCCGCCCTAGCGGGAGCACAACGCGAGCAGTACTTC. As protein: CASSPALAGAQREQYF.

The J gene is TRBJ2-4, the V gene TRBV5-1; 7 nucleotides line up with TRBD1. After removal of 3 bases from V and 5 bases from J, the junction contained 8 bases not matched to a gene. The germline V gene encodes CDR1 SGHRS and CDR2 YFSETQ. The CDR3 is 15 residues long. The CDR3 region has the DNA TGCGCCAGCAGCTCCCCCGACAGGGCTCAAAACATTCAGTACTTC. It specifies CASSSPDRAQNIQYF.

The chain joins TRBV7-9 to TRBJ2-1; TRBD2 is a possible D gene (5 bases). The CDR3 is made up of 16 amino acids. Per germline, CDR1 SEHNR and CDR2 FQNEAQ (reference sequence). The V and J ends lost 2 bases and 6 bases respectively, with 17 bases between them. The CDR3 DNA follows: TGTGCCAGCAGCTTACAACGCAGTGGGAGAGGCAATGAGCAGTTCTTC. This encodes CASSLQRSGRGNEQFF. Looking up the rest from reference TRBV7-9 and TRBJ2-1 gives the full variable domain: DTGVSQNPRHKITKRGQNVTFRCDPISEHNRLYWYRQTLGQGPEFLTYFQNEAQLEKSRLLSDRFSAERPKGSFSTLEIQRTEQGDSAMYLCASSLQRSGRGNEQFFGPGTRLTVL.

The rearrangement joins TRBV20-1 to TRBJ2-5; a weak D match, TRBD2 (5 bases). The V end lost 6 bases, the J end lost 5 bases, and 13 bases lay between the germline ends. Per the germline V gene, CDR1 is DFQATT and CDR2 is SNEGSKA (reference sequence). This CDR3 is built from 12 residues. In DNA form, the CDR3 reads TGCAGTGCCAGCGGCGACGGGGAGACCCAGTACTTC. Residues: CSASGDGETQYF.

The J gene is TRBJ2-5, the V gene TRBV21-1; TRBD1, the D gene given by the table, was not confirmed from the DNA. Matching the DNA end better, TRBJ2-7 makes the J call doubtful. TRBV21-1 counts as a pseudogene. The CDR3 is 13 amino acids. CDR3 protein: CTSSKGTVYEQYF. CDR3 in DNA: TGTACCAGCAGCAAAGGGACAGTCTACGAGCAGTACTTC.

This clonotype has just a few counts. CDR3 DNA sequence: TGTGCCACCGATACCGGGACTGCAACCTACGAGCAGTACTTC. Protein product: CATDTGTATYEQYF. J is TRBJ2-7 and V is TRBV6-2 or TRBV6-3; D may be TRBD2 (6 bases). Trimming removed 10 bases from V and 2 bases from J, with 18 bases in between. Looked up from germline, CDR1 is MNHEY and CDR2 is SVGEGT. This CDR3 comprises 14 residues.

The chain employs TRBV20-1 and TRBJ1-3; D is unclear. This CDR3 is built from 16 residues. Germline V gives CDR1 DFQATT, CDR2 SNEGSKA (reference sequence). Trimming removed 0 bases from V and 0 bases from J, with 12 bases in between. CDR3 bases: TGCAGTGCTAGAGATCGTTCGACGGCCTCTGGAAACACCATATATTTT. Translating it yields CSARDRSTASGNTIYF.

Only a few counts were recorded for this clonotype. The V gene is TRBV7-2, the J gene TRBJ2-5, with D perhaps TRBD2 (5 bases). Germline CDR1 reads SGHTA; CDR2 reads FQGNSA. Trimming stripped 5 bases from V and 1 base from J, with 8 bases between. The CDR3 has 13 amino acids. The CDR3 here is CASSKRPQETQYF. CDR3 nucleotides: TGTGCCAGCAGCAAGCGGCCCCAAGAGACCCAGTACTTC.

This clonotype was seen a few times. The rearrangement links TRBV7-3 to TRBJ2-5; a possible D gene is TRBD1 (5 bases). V lost 2 bases and J lost 0, with 7 bases in between. Per the germline V gene, CDR1 is SGHTA and CDR2 is FQGTGA. This CDR3 is 14 amino acids long. The CDR3 coding sequence is TGTGCCAGCAGCTTAGGGGCAAACCAAGAGACCCAGTACTTC. Translation gives CASSLGANQETQYF.

Turning to this clonotype: A read error may produce the germline difference seen at one junction end. The V gene is TRBV19, the J gene TRBJ2-7; D call uncertain. The germline gives CDR1 LNHDA, CDR2 SQIVND (reference sequence). CDR3 size: 14 residues. The CDR3 loop reads CASSIETYSYEQYF. As DNA, the CDR3 is TGTGCCAGTAGTATTGAAACTTACTCCTATGAGCAGTACTTC.

The V and J genes are TRBV28 and TRBJ2-1; TRBD2 matches at 7 bases. The germline V gene has CDR1 MDHEN and CDR2 SYDVKM. This CDR3 spans 17 amino acids. V lost 1 base to trimming and J lost 10 bases; unmatched junction nucleotides: 16. The CDR3 DNA reads as TGTGCCAGCAGTTTATCGAGTGGCGGGAGTCTATATAGGGAGCAGTTCTTC. This sequence encodes CASSLSSGGSLYREQFF.

The V and J genes are TRBV29-1 and TRBJ2-7, with D perhaps matching TRBD1 (6 bases). The V end was cut by 6 bases, the J end by 2 bases, with 14 bases between. CDR3 size: 13 residues. Germline V gives CDR1 SQVTM, CDR2 ANQGSEA. The CDR3 DNA is TGCAGCGTGGACAGTGAAGGTACCTACGAGCAGTACTTC. Residues: CSVDSEGTYEQYF.

This clonotype has just one count. The CDR3 nucleotides read TGTGCCAGCAGCGGAACTAGCGGAGGCTACAATGAGCAGTTCTTC. This codes for CASSGTSGGYNEQFF. This sequence joins TRBV9 and TRBJ2-1; 8 bases match TRBD2. Germline CDR1 reads SGDLS; CDR2 reads YYNGEE. J gave up 3 bases and V 3 bases, and 5 bases lay outside the gene matches. The CDR3 totals 15 residues.

The chain carries TRBV11-2 and TRBJ2-1; TRBD2 matches at 9 bases. V was clipped by 1 base and J by 10 bases; unmatched bases: 5. Germline CDR1 SGHAT, CDR2 FQNNGV. The length of the CDR3 is 14 residues. The CDR3, as DNA: TGTGCCAGCAGCTTAGTTCAAGCGGGAGGCGAGCAGTTCTTC. It specifies CASSLVQAGGEQFF.

For the CDR3, the DNA is TGTGCCAGCAGCGCTGAGGACAGGGGTGAAAAACTGTTTTTT. Residues: CASSAEDRGEKLFF. The rearrangement joins TRBV9 to TRBJ1-4, with TRBD1 matching over 9 bases. Germline V gene sequence: CDR1 SGDLS, CDR2 YYNGEE. This CDR3 is 14 amino acids long. V lost 3 bases and J lost 7; bases outside the gene matches: 4.

This clonotype came up a few times. This chain connects TRBV2 to TRBJ1-1, with D tentatively TRBD1 (5 bases). CDR1 is SNHLY and CDR2 is FYNNEI in the germline V gene. CDR3 length: 13 residues. V was trimmed by 8 bases and J by 5 bases, leaving 15 bases between them. The CDR3 reads CASLRGLGTEAFF. CDR3 coding DNA: TGTGCCAGCCTAAGGGGCCTCGGGACTGAAGCTTTCTTT. Based on the CDR3 plus reference TRBV2 and TRBJ1-1, the full variable domain is EPEVTQTPSHQVTQMGQEVILRCVPISNHLYFYWYRQILGQKVEFLVSFYNNEISEKSEIFDDQFSVERPDGSNFTLKIRSTKLEDSAMYFCASLRGLGTEAFFGQGTRLTVV.

There are a few counts of this clonotype. The CDR3 reads CASSPGLAVSSYNEQFF. CDR3 DNA: TGCGCCAGCAGCCCCGGACTAGCGGTAAGCTCCTACAATGAGCAGTTCTTC. The V and J genes are TRBV4-1 and TRBJ2-1; the match to TRBD2 covers 10 bases. The CDR3 loop spans 17 amino acids. Per the germline V gene, CDR1 is MGHRA and CDR2 is YSYEKL. V lost 4 bases and J lost 0; bases outside the gene matches: 6.

On this clonotype: A junction end diverges from the germline sequence, so it may reflect a read error. The chain joins TRBV5-1 to TRBJ2-2; D possibly corresponds to TRBD2 (6 bases). Germline assignment: CDR1 SGHRS and CDR2 YFSETQ. CDR3 length equals 17 residues. The CDR3 region is CANSFGLAGRGTGELFF. The CDR3 bases are TGCGCCAACAGCTTTGGGCTAGCCGGGAGAGGCACCGGGGAGCTGTTTTTT. Based on the CDR3 plus reference TRBV5-1 and TRBJ2-2, the full variable domain is KAGVTQTPRYLIKTRGQQVTLSCSPISGHRSVSWYQQTPGQGLQFLFEYFSETQRNKGNFPGRFSGRQFSNSRSEMNVSTLELGDSALYLCANSFGLAGRGTGELFFGEGSRLTVL.

The chain employs TRBV15 and TRBJ1-1; the D gene is possibly TRBD1 (5 bases). This CDR3 comprises 12 residues. V gave up 5 bases and J gave up 3 bases, with 7 bases separating them. Per germline, CDR1 LNHNV and CDR2 YYDKDF (reference sequence). The chain's CDR3 is CATSRDYTEAFF. In DNA form, the CDR3 reads TGTGCCACCAGCCGGGACTACACTGAAGCTTTCTTT.

In its sample, this clonotype was seen a few times. The chain joins TRBV4-2 to TRBJ1-5, with 8 bases that match TRBD1. CDR1 and CDR2 from the germline V gene are LGHNA and YNFKEQ. The CDR3 has 15 amino acids. J lost 4 bases, V lost 4 bases, and 6 bases had no gene match. The CDR3 nucleotides read TGTGCCAGCAGCCCTCGGACAGGGCAAAATCAGCCCCAGCATTTT. Translating gives CASSPRTGQNQPQHF.

CDR3 loop: CASSQVGLGVAGPSSYEQYF. CDR3 coding DNA: TGTGCCAGCAGCCAAGTCGGACTCGGGGTAGCGGGCCCATCCTCCTACGAGCAGTACTTC. The rearrangement uses TRBV3-1 and TRBJ2-7; 7 bases are shared with TRBD2. Looked up from germline, CDR1 is LGHDT and CDR2 is YNNKEL (reference sequence). This CDR3 region has 20 residues. V shed 1 base, J shed 0 bases, and the junction held 18 bases outside the gene matches.

This clonotype has only a few counts. The V gene is TRBV2, the J gene TRBJ2-7, with 9 bases that match TRBD1. The last part of the DNA fits TRBJ2-1 better; the J call may be wrong. Germline CDR1 SNHLY, CDR2 FYNNEI. CDR3 length: 14 residues. The chain's CDR3 is CAGRSGQGFNEQFF. CDR3 sequence (DNA): TGTGCCGGAAGGTCGGGACAGGGTTTCAATGAGCAGTTCTTC.

The rearrangement joins TRBV2 to TRBJ2-3; D is perhaps TRBD2 (5 bases). CDR1 SNHLY and CDR2 FYNNEI come from the germline V gene. V lost 3 bases and J lost 7, with 17 bases in between. The CDR3 has 15 residues. CDR3 DNA sequence: TGTGCCAGCAGTGATCGTGCTTTACAGCGGTATACGCAGTATTTT. It translates to CASSDRALQRYTQYF.

The rearrangement links TRBV6-2 or TRBV6-3 to TRBJ2-7; D perhaps matches TRBD1 (5 bases). This CDR3 contains 14 residues. Looked up from germline, CDR1 is MNHEY and CDR2 is SVGEGT. The V and J ends lost 8 bases and 3 bases respectively, with 17 bases between them. The CDR3 here is CASCLRDSYYEQYF. The CDR3 DNA reads as TGTGCCAGCTGCCTCAGGGATTCCTACTACGAGCAGTACTTC.

This clonotype was found a few times. The rearrangement uses TRBV7-2 and TRBJ2-5, with D possibly matching TRBD2 (6 bases). V dropped 1 base and J dropped 1 base, with 10 bases sitting between them. The CDR3 loop spans 15 amino acids. Germline CDR1 is SGHTA and CDR2 is FQGNSA. The CDR3 nucleotides read TGTGCCAGCAGCTTAGTCTTTAGCGGCCAAGAGACCCAGTACTTC. Its translation: CASSLVFSGQETQYF.

In this sample, this clonotype turned up a few times. This chain joins TRBV7-3 and TRBJ2-2, with 7 bases matching TRBD2. CDR1 SGHTA and CDR2 FQGTGA come from the germline V gene. The trim removed 5 bases at V and 6 bases at J, leaving 9 bases unmatched. The CDR3 loop spans 15 amino acids. This CDR3 reads CASSPGGRSAGELFF. CDR3 nucleotides: TGTGCCAGCAGCCCAGGCGGGAGATCCGCCGGGGAGCTGTTTTTT.